This T cell receptor beta chain was recorded in a study of T cells in Graves' hyperthyroidism and ophthalmopathy. Amplified regions were TCR beta CDR3 sequences from RNA transcripts. The primer set for the first-round RT-PCR of the TCR CDR3 was HTBI. TCRdb ran MiXCR on the multiplex PCR reads and lists one entry per CDR3 protein. The top ten hold approximately 15% of the sample, which has 690,000 or so distinct CDR3 sequences, over 15% seen once. Notes on the study in general: Most thyroid clonotypes expanded above 0.001 were also detected in blood. The model forecast ophthalmopathy, anticipating it by a median around 6.4 months before onset.

CDR3 length: 16 amino acids. V gave up 0 bases and J gave up 2 bases, with 12 bases separating them. Germline V gene sequence: CDR1 LGHDT, CDR2 YNNKEL (reference sequence). The diagnoses drew upon clinical symptoms, serum thyroxine and TRAb, thyroid ultrasound and orbital computed tomography. About this clonotype itself: Its target is not known.

J is TRBJ2-3 and V is TRBV3-1; D is undetermined. Material for sequencing was blood. The receptor was isolated from a woman in her fifties or sixties with Graves' hyperthyroidism that later progressed to Graves' ophthalmopathy. CDR3 in amino acids: CASSQDLRSFTDTQYF. The CDR3 bases are TGTGCCAGCAGCCAAGATTTGAGGTCTTTCACAGATACGCAGTATTTT.